A selection of T cell receptor beta chains follows, all from one sample in a study of type 1 regulatory T cells. TCRdb reanalysed the reads using MiXCR and keeps one entry per CDR3 protein. Of about 60,000 distinct CDR3 sequences in the sample, just under 50% are singletons; the top ten hold about 2%. Their antigens remain unidentified. The source material was cultured non-Tr1 T cells, either the whole culture or a sorted T cell fraction (not recorded which). These receptor sequences come from a human donor in good health. Each CDR3 is given with its conserved first and last residue. A D gene is named only where the DNA matches it firmly.

TRBJ1-1 TRBV11-3 . CASSNRGGAEAFF
TRBJ2-2 TRBV7-2 . CASSLSRLNTGELFF
TRBJ1-2 TRBV7-3 . CASSPGGLLDGYGYTF
TRBJ1-6 TRBV5-1 . CASSFFSQLTVIAPLHF
TRBJ1-4 TRBV20-1 . CSARSRANGGELFF
TRBJ2-1 TRBV4-1 . CASSQAGYNEQFF
TRBJ2-1 TRBV12-3/TRBV12-4 TRBD1 CASSTGTAAYNEQFF
TRBJ2-1 TRBV6-5 . CASSTPSTNEQFF
TRBJ1-2 TRBV7-2 TRBD1 CASSLDVRGASGYTF
TRBJ1-2 TRBV10-3 TRBD1 CAISASTGGGQANYGYTF
TRBJ2-3 TRBV20-1 TRBD2 CSAVAGGPTDTQYF
TRBJ1-5 TRBV12-3/TRBV12-4 . CASSLAGINQPQHF
TRBJ2-1 TRBV7-2 . CASSLVVASNEQFF
TRBJ2-3 TRBV30 . CAWNERITDTQYF
TRBJ2-2 TRBV29-1 TRBD1 CSDAGQGRGGELFF
TRBJ2-3 TRBV12-3/TRBV12-4 . CASSLDTPAQYF
TRBJ2-2 TRBV2 TRBD1 CASITGGAGTGELFF
TRBJ2-3 TRBV30 . CAWSDSRWPPNSTDTQYF
TRBJ1-2 TRBV11-2 TRBD1 CASSWTGLNGYTF